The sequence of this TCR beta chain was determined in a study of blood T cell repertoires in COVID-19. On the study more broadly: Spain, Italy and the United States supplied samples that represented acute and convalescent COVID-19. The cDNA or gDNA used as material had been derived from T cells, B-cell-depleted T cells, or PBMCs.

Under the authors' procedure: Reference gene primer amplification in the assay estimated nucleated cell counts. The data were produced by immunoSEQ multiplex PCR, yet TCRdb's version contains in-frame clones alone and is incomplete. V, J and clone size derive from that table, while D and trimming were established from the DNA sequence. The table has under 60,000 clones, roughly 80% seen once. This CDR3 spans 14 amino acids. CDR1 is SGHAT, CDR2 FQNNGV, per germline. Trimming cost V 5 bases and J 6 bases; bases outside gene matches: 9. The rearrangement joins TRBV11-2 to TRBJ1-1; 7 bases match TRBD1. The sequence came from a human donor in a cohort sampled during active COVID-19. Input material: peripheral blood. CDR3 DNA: TGTGCCAGCAGCGAGACAGGGTTTATCTCTGAAGCTTTCTTT. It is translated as CASSETGFISEAFF.